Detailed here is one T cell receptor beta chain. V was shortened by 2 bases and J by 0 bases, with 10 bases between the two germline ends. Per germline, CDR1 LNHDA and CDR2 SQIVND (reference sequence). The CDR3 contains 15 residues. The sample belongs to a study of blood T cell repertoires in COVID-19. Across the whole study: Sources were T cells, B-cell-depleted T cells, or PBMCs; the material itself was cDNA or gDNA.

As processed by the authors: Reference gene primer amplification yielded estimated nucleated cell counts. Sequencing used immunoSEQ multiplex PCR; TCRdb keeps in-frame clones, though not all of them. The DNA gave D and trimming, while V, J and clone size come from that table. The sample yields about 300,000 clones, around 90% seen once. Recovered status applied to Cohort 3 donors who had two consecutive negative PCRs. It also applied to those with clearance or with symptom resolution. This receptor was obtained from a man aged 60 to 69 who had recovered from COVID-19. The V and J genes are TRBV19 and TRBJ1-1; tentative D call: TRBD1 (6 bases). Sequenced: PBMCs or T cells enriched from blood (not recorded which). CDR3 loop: CASSISPGVNTEAFF. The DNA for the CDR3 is TGTGCCAGTAGTATATCTCCAGGGGTGAACACTGAAGCTTTCTTT.